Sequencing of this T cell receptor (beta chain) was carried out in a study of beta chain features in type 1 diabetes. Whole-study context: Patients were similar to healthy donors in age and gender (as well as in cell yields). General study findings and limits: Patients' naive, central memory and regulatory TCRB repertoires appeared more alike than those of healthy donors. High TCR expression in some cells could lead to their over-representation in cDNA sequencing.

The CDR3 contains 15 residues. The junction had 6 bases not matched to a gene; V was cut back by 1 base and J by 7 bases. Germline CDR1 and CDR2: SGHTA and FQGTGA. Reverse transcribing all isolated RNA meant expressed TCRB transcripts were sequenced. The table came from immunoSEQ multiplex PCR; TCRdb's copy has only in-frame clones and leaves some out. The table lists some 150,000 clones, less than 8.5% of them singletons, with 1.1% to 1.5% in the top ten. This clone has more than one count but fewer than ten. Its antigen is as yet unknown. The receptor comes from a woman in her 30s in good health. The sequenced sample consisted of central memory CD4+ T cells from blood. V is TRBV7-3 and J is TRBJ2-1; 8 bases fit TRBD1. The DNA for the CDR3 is TGTGCCAGCAGCTTAAGGCGGACAGGGAATAATGAGCAGTTCTTC. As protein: CASSLRRTGNNEQFF.